The next 25 T cell receptor beta chains were all read from a single sample in a study of PD-1 blockade in classical Hodgkin lymphoma. Some clones are missing from TCRdb's copy, which holds only in-frame ones; the method was immunoSEQ multiplex PCR. The sample includes roughly 40,000 clones, around 87% of them seen just once. All patients relapsed after autologous stem cell transplantation, and brentuximab vedotin exposure varied. The sample in question was peripheral blood mononuclear cells (PBMCs), obtained at baseline. These receptors came from a human donor with classical Hodgkin lymphoma.

The genes are TRBV6-4 and TRBJ1-1; TRBD1 might be the D (5 bases). V lost 10 bases to trimming and J lost 0 bases, with 12 bases between them. Germline V gives CDR1 MRHNA, CDR2 SNTAGT. This CDR3 region has 13 residues. The CDR3 DNA reads as TGTGCCACCAGACAGAATATGAACACTGAAGCTTTCTTT. The encoded protein is CATRQNMNTEAFF.

J is TRBJ1-5 and V is TRBV9; 7 positions match TRBD1. V trimming: 0 bases; J trimming: 4 bases; junction bases outside the gene matches: 7. The CDR3 runs 16 residues. The germline V gene encodes CDR1 SGDLS and CDR2 YYNGEE. The CDR3 loop reads CASSVGVGGLNQPQHF. CDR3 in DNA: TGTGCCAGCAGCGTAGGGGTAGGGGGCCTTAATCAGCCCCAGCATTTT.

In its sample, this clone was seen once. The chain links TRBV30 to TRBJ2-6, with D unclear. V was trimmed by 0 bases and J by 0 bases, leaving 9 bases between them. The germline gives CDR1 GTSNPN, CDR2 SVGIG (reference sequence). The CDR3 is made up of 16 amino acids. CDR3 loop: CAWSVQRPSGANVLTF. CDR3 bases: TGTGCCTGGAGTGTTCAGCGCCCCTCTGGGGCCAACGTCCTGACTTTC.

V and J are TRBV5-1 and TRBJ1-2; D remains unclear. V lost 3 bases and J lost 1, with 7 bases in between. Germline V gives CDR1 SGHRS, CDR2 YFSETQ. CDR3 size: 13 residues. The CDR3 loop is CASSSDGNYGYTF. The CDR3 region has the DNA TGCGCCAGCAGCTCAGACGGTAACTATGGCTACACCTTC.

CDR3 in amino acids: CASSFLGQGGGNTIYF. DNA of the CDR3: TGCGCCAGCAGCTTCCTCGGACAGGGTGGAGGAAACACCATATATTTT. V and J are TRBV5-1 and TRBJ1-3; 8 nucleotides match TRBD1. V lost 2 bases and J lost 4; bases outside the gene matches: 8. The CDR3 has 16 amino acids. Looked up from germline, CDR1 is SGHRS and CDR2 is YFSETQ.

The chain combines TRBV5-4 with TRBJ2-1; the match to TRBD1 covers 7 bases. Germline assignment: CDR1 SGHNT and CDR2 YYREEE (reference sequence). The CDR3 extends over 15 amino acids. After removal of 0 bases from V and 4 bases from J, the junction contained 4 bases not matched to a gene. DNA for the CDR3: TGTGCCAGCAGCTTGGGAGGGACAGCTTACAATGAGCAGTTCTTC. As protein: CASSLGGTAYNEQFF.

The chain links TRBV5-1 to TRBJ1-1; 7 bases align to TRBD1. Per germline, CDR1 SGHRS and CDR2 YFSETQ. CDR3 length: 14 amino acids. The V gene end was trimmed by 4 bases and the J gene end by 5 bases; junction bases not matched to a gene: 8. The CDR3 here is CASSQDRVWTEAFF. CDR3 nucleotide sequence: TGCGCCAGCAGCCAAGACAGGGTGTGGACTGAAGCTTTCTTT.

The gene calls are TRBV2 and TRBJ2-7; D is perhaps TRBD1 or TRBD2 (5 bases each). Trimming took 8 bases from V and 1 from J, leaving 12 bases between them. Germline CDR1 and CDR2: SNHLY and FYNNEI. CDR3 length equals 13 residues. The CDR3 loop reads CASGTEVSYEQYF. The DNA for the CDR3 is TGTGCCAGCGGGACGGAGGTTTCCTACGAGCAGTACTTC.

The V call is TRBV6-6, the J call TRBJ1-1; the D is unclear. Germline CDR1 and CDR2: MNHNY and SVGAGI (reference sequence). The V end lost 5 bases, the J end lost 4 bases, and 8 bases lay between the germline ends. The CDR3 length is 12 residues. DNA of the CDR3: TGTGCCAGCAGTGCCTGGACCACTGAAGCTTTCTTT. Protein sequence: CASSAWTTEAFF.

The V and J genes are TRBV7-9 and TRBJ1-4; D not certain. V lost 6 bases and J lost 8, with 7 bases in between. Germline values: CDR1 SEHNR, CDR2 FQNEAQ (reference sequence). This CDR3 spans 11 amino acids. The CDR3 is CASSLKEKLFF. CDR3 nucleotide sequence: TGTGCCAGCAGTCTGAAGGAAAAACTGTTTTTT.

The chain is built from TRBV10-3 and TRBJ2-2, with D unresolved. The CDR3 has 13 amino acids. Looked up from germline, CDR1 is ENHRY and CDR2 is SYGVKD. As DNA, the CDR3 is TGTGCATCGGGCAGCAGGAACACCGGGGAGCTGTTTTTT. Its translation is CASGSRNTGELFF.

CDR3 DNA sequence: TGTGCCAGCAGCTTAGGAGGGTATGGTGAGCAGTTCTTC. It encodes CASSLGGYGEQFF. This sequence joins TRBV7-9 and TRBJ2-1; a weak D match, TRBD2 (5 bases). Germline lookup yields CDR1 SEHNR and CDR2 FQNEAQ (reference sequence). The CDR3 loop spans 13 amino acids. Trimming shortened V by 1 base and J by 9 bases, and 10 bases separated the two germline ends. The full variable domain, rest sourced from reference TRBV7-9 and TRBJ2-1, is DTGVSQNPRHKITKRGQNVTFRCDPISEHNRLYWYRQTLGQGPEFLTYFQNEAQLEKSRLLSDRFSAERPKGSFSTLEIQRTEQGDSAMYLCASSLGGYGEQFFGPGTRLTVL.

The V gene is TRBV19, the J gene TRBJ2-3, with 10 bases aligning to TRBD2. The trim removed 2 bases at V and 3 bases at J, leaving 2 bases unmatched. CDR3 size: 15 residues. Germline values: CDR1 LNHDA, CDR2 SQIVND (reference sequence). This chain's CDR3 is CASSIRTSGTDTQYF. DNA for the CDR3: TGTGCCAGTAGTATAAGGACTAGCGGAACAGATACGCAGTATTTT.

The chain combines TRBV11-2 with TRBJ1-1; D is uncertain. Germline CDR1 SGHAT, CDR2 FQNNGV. The CDR3 spans 16 residues. The V end was cut by 0 bases, the J end by 3 bases, with 14 bases between. DNA for the CDR3: TGTGCCAGCAGCTTAGATCGTCCCATCCCCGACACTGAAGCTTTCTTT. Protein sequence: CASSLDRPIPDTEAFF.

The J gene is TRBJ2-3, the V gene TRBV15, with a tentative D call TRBD1 (5 bases). CDR3 length equals 13 residues. Germline CDR1 reads LNHNV; CDR2 reads YYDKDF (reference sequence). V gave up 1 base and J gave up 8 bases, with 10 bases separating them. The CDR3 DNA follows: TGTGCCACCAGCAGAGGCAGGGTACCTACGCAGTATTTT. Translation: CATSRGRVPTQYF.

The V and J genes are TRBV15 and TRBJ1-5; TRBD1 is a possible D gene (6 bases). V was cut by 1 base and J by 4 bases, with 14 bases left in between. The CDR3 consists of 16 residues. Germline CDR1 reads LNHNV; CDR2 reads YYDKDF (reference sequence). In nucleotides, the CDR3 is TGTGCCACCAGCAGAGGTTGGGGGGGCTCTAATCAGCCCCAGCATTTT. This translates into CATSRGWGGSNQPQHF. Full variable domain (outside the CDR3, taken from reference TRBV15 and TRBJ1-5): DAMVIQNPRYQVTQFGKPVTLSCSQTLNHNVMYWYQQKSSQAPKLLFHYYDKDFNNEADTPDNFQSRRPNTSFCFLDIRSPGLGDTAMYLCATSRGWGGSNQPQHFGDGTRLSIL.

J is TRBJ2-7 and V is TRBV6-5; 10 bases align to TRBD1. The CDR3 runs to 16 residues. J lost 5 bases, V lost 3 bases, and 10 bases had no gene match. CDR1 and CDR2 (germline): MNHEY, SVGAGI. CDR3 amino acids: CASSYGPGQGFHEQYF. CDR3 sequence (DNA): TGTGCCAGCAGTTATGGTCCGGGACAGGGGTTCCACGAGCAGTACTTC.

This chain uses TRBV7-9 with TRBJ1-4; D ambiguous. This CDR3 region has 13 residues. V shed 1 base and J shed 7 bases, with 7 bases lying between them. Germline V CDR1 and CDR2: SEHNR, FQNEAQ (reference sequence). The CDR3 DNA reads TGTGCCAGCAGCTTAGTCGAGGGTGAAAAACTGTTTTTT. Amino acids: CASSLVEGEKLFF.

This clone was counted a single time. The chain joins TRBV10-3 to TRBJ2-5; D unclear. Germline CDR1 reads ENHRY; CDR2 reads SYGVKD. V shed 4 bases and J shed 5 bases, with 11 bases lying between them. This CDR3 contains 13 residues. This CDR3 is CAISARDQETQYF. In DNA, the CDR3 is TGTGCCATCAGTGCAAGGGATCAGGAGACCCAGTACTTC.

This clone was seen only once. For the CDR3, the DNA is TGCGCCAGCAGCTTCACGGGAATAGAGGATACGCAGTATTTT. Translation: CASSFTGIEDTQYF. This rearrangement joins TRBV5-1 to TRBJ2-3; TRBD2 is a possible D gene (5 bases). The CDR3 has 14 residues. Germline loops: CDR1 SGHRS, CDR2 YFSETQ. Trimming cost V 2 bases and J 6 bases, with 13 bases left between them.

The chain joins TRBV6-5 to TRBJ2-7, with D perhaps given as TRBD1 or TRBD2 (5 bases each). Per germline, CDR1 MNHEY and CDR2 SVGAGI. V lost 6 bases, J lost 2 bases, and 17 bases lay in between. The CDR3 consists of 15 residues. CDR3 nucleotide sequence: TGTGCCAGCAGCCCTGAGGGACGCCCAACCTACGAGCAGTACTTC. As protein: CASSPEGRPTYEQYF.

The chain combines TRBV29-1 with TRBJ1-1; TRBD1 aligns across 10 bases. CDR3 length: 14 amino acids. V gave up 7 bases and J gave up 4 bases; unmatched junction bases: 9. Germline CDR1 and CDR2: SQVTM and ANQGSEA. The CDR3 reads CSGRGQGVGTEAFF. DNA for the CDR3: TGCAGCGGTCGTGGACAGGGGGTCGGCACTGAAGCTTTCTTT. The variable domain in full, completed from reference TRBV29-1 and TRBJ1-1, reads SAVISQKPSRDICQRGTSLTIQCQVDSQVTMMFWYRQQPGQSLTLIATANQGSEATYESGFVIDKFPISRPNLTFSTLTVSNMSPEDSSIYLCSGRGQGVGTEAFFGQGTRLTVV.

This clone was seen a single time. The rearrangement uses TRBV18 and TRBJ2-1; tentative D call: TRBD2 (5 bases). The CDR3 runs to 14 residues. Between the trimmed V and J ends, which lost 3 bases and 4 bases, there was a span of 10 bases. Per germline, CDR1 KGHSH and CDR2 LQKENI. The CDR3 nucleotides are TGTGCCAGCTCACCCGGACTGTCTTACAATGAGCAGTTCTTC. Its translation: CASSPGLSYNEQFF. Variable domain in full (rest from reference TRBV18 and TRBJ2-1): NAGVMQNPRHLVRRRGQEARLRCSPMKGHSHVYWYRQLPEEGLKFMVYLQKENIIDESGMPKERFSAEFPKEGPSILRIQQVVRGDSAAYFCASSPGLSYNEQFFGPGTRLTVL.

The CDR3: CASSVYGPPGELFF. CDR3 DNA: TGTGCCAGCAGCGTATACGGCCCCCCCGGGGAGCTGTTTTTT. The V gene is TRBV9, the J gene TRBJ2-2; D call uncertain. The V and J ends lost 1 base and 6 bases respectively, with 10 bases between them. The CDR3 sequence is 14 residues long. Germline V gives CDR1 SGDLS, CDR2 YYNGEE. The variable domain in full, completed from reference TRBV9 and TRBJ2-2, reads DSGVTQTPKHLITATGQRVTLRCSPRSGDLSVYWYQQSLDQGLQFLIQYYNGEERAKGNILERFSAQQFPDLHSELNLSSLELGDSALYFCASSVYGPPGELFFGEGSRLTVL.

This sequence joins TRBV7-9 and TRBJ2-5, with 13 bases lining up with TRBD2. CDR3 length: 17 residues. CDR1 and CDR2 from the germline V gene are SEHNR and FQNEAQ (reference sequence). Trimming took 0 bases from V and 3 from J; bases not matched to a gene: 4. This chain's CDR3 is CASSLASTSGREETQYF. DNA of the CDR3: TGTGCCAGCAGCTTAGCGTCAACTAGCGGGAGGGAAGAGACCCAGTACTTC. Full variable domain (outside the CDR3, taken from reference TRBV7-9 and TRBJ2-5): DTGVSQNPRHKITKRGQNVTFRCDPISEHNRLYWYRQTLGQGPEFLTYFQNEAQLEKSRLLSDRFSAERPKGSFSTLEIQRTEQGDSAMYLCASSLASTSGREETQYFGPGTRLLVL.